One sample yielded the 9 T cell receptor beta chains listed below, sequenced in a study of Graves' ophthalmopathy and Graves' hyperthyroidism. TCR beta CDR3 amplification used RNA transcripts. The authors performed first-round RT-PCR with HTBI primers and then a second-round multiplex PCR. A single record per CDR3 protein comes from TCRdb applying MiXCR to the multiplex PCR reads. The sample contains roughly 700,000 distinct CDR3 sequences, approximately 40% of which appear only once. The sequenced sample was peripheral blood. The receptor source for this set is an adult man with Graves' ophthalmopathy.

The CDR3 sequence is CASSGQRNTEAFF. The CDR3 bases are TGTGCCAGTAGTGGGCAGAGAAACACTGAAGCTTTCTTT. The rearrangement uses TRBV19 and TRBJ1-1, with D unclear. The V gene lost 5 bases and the J gene lost 2 bases, with 9 bases spanning the gap. The CDR3 contains 13 residues. The germline CDR1 and CDR2 sequences are LNHDA and SQIVND (reference sequence). The full variable domain, rest sourced from reference TRBV19 and TRBJ1-1, is DGGITQSPKYLFRKEGQNVTLSCEQNLNHDAMYWYRQDPGQGLRLIYYSQIVNDFQKGDIAEGYSVSREKKESFPLTVTSAQKNPTAFYLCASSGQRNTEAFFGQGTRLTVV.

In its sample, this clonotype was seen many times. The gene calls are TRBV15 and TRBJ1-6; D is unresolved. V was pared by 4 bases and J by 6 bases, with 16 bases between. Germline-derived CDR1 and CDR2 are LNHNV and YYDKDF (reference sequence). The CDR3 length is 16 residues. The CDR3 sequence: CATSKERVSSNSPLHF. CDR3 nucleotides: TGTGCCACCAGCAAGGAGAGGGTGAGCAGTAATTCACCCCTCCACTTT.

This rearrangement joins TRBV7-9 to TRBJ1-6; 8 nucleotides align to TRBD1. This CDR3 contains 17 residues. Germline V lookup: CDR1 SEHNR, CDR2 FQNEAQ (reference sequence). Trimming took 5 bases from V and 10 from J; bases not matched to a gene: 16. The CDR3 sequence is CASSPLSGGSPESPLHF. The CDR3 nucleotides are TGTGCCAGCAGCCCGTTGTCAGGGGGCTCTCCGGAATCACCCCTCCACTTT.

On this clonotype itself: With a much larger clone just one base away, this may be a read error. Because it lacks the conserved phenylalanine or tryptophan at the end, this CDR3 is likely a read error. The CDR3 loop is CASSSSGSPLHL. Here the CDR3 DNA reads TGTGCCAGCAGTTCTTCAGGCTCACCCCTCCACCTT. This chain links TRBV12-3 or TRBV12-4 with TRBJ1-6; unclear D gene. Trimming took off 4 bases at V and 10 bases at J, with 8 bases between the two ends. The CDR3 spans 12 residues.

This clonotype was observed a handful of times. The chain is built from TRBV18 and TRBJ2-5, with D unresolved. Trimming pared 0 bases from V and 6 bases from J, leaving 8 bases between. The CDR3 has 13 amino acids. Germline CDR1 and CDR2: KGHSH and LQKENI. DNA for the CDR3: TGTGCCAGCTCACCACCTGAGATACAGACCCAGTACTTC. As protein: CASSPPEIQTQYF.

This clonotype was seen only a few times. The junction does not match germline at one end; this may be a read error. The rearrangement joins TRBV10-3 to TRBJ2-7; a possible D gene is TRBD2 (5 bases). This CDR3 has 15 amino acids. CDR1 is ENHRY, CDR2 SYGVKD, per germline. CDR3 protein: CASSESLGRGGEQYF. The DNA of the CDR3 is TGTGCCAGCAGTGAATCACTAGGAAGAGGCGGCGAGCAGTACTTC.

This clonotype came up many times. The chain is built from TRBV2 and TRBJ1-1; the match to TRBD1 covers 7 bases. CDR1 is SNHLY and CDR2 is FYNNEI in the germline V gene. The CDR3 runs 13 residues. V shed 4 bases and J 7 bases; nucleotides not matched to a gene: 6. The CDR3 here is CASSGEGAVEAFF. CDR3 coding DNA: TGTGCCAGCAGTGGAGAGGGGGCGGTTGAAGCTTTCTTT. Filled out from reference TRBV2 and TRBJ1-1, the complete variable domain reads EPEVTQTPSHQVTQMGQEVILRCVPISNHLYFYWYRQILGQKVEFLVSFYNNEISEKSEIFDDQFSVERPDGSNFTLKIRSTKLEDSAMYFCASSGEGAVEAFFGQGTRLTVV.

This chain connects TRBV5-1 to TRBJ2-7; 12 nucleotides agree with TRBD2. The CDR3 totals 15 residues. The J segment lost 6 bases and the V segment lost 4 bases, leaving 8 bases of the junction unmatched. The germline V gene encodes CDR1 SGHRS and CDR2 YFSETQ. This CDR3 reads CASSQTSGRYVEQYF. CDR3 sequence (DNA): TGCGCCAGCAGCCAAACTAGCGGGAGGTATGTCGAGCAGTACTTC. Using reference TRBV5-1 and TRBJ2-7 for the parts outside the CDR3, the full variable domain is KAGVTQTPRYLIKTRGQQVTLSCSPISGHRSVSWYQQTPGQGLQFLFEYFSETQRNKGNFPGRFSGRQFSNSRSEMNVSTLELGDSALYLCASSQTSGRYVEQYFGPGTRLTVT.

The V gene is TRBV20-1, the J gene TRBJ1-4; TRBD1 might be the D (5 bases). V lost 6 bases and J 7 bases, leaving 21 bases between the germline ends. In germline, CDR1 is DFQATT, CDR2 SNEGSKA (reference sequence). The CDR3 runs 15 residues. CDR3 residues: CSAQAHQPLGEKLFF. CDR3 bases: TGCAGTGCACAGGCCCATCAGCCACTCGGTGAAAAACTGTTTTTT.